Presented here are 2 T cell receptor beta chains from one specimen sequenced in a study of cytomegalovirus exposure and HLA in healthy donors. The primer mix had 60 Vbeta and 13 Jbeta primers. Data came from immunoSEQ multiplex PCR; TCRdb stores just in-frame clones and leaves some out. The table counts about 210,000 clones; roughly 0.98% lies in the top ten. Material: PBMCs. The receptors stem from a woman in her thirties in good health and CMV-seropositive.

For this clone: One end of the junction fails to match germline, which may point to a read error. The V gene is TRBV7-6, the J gene TRBJ1-3; D gene uncertain. Per germline, CDR1 SGHVS and CDR2 FNYEAQ. This CDR3 comprises 15 residues. CDR3 amino acids: CASSNGLRSGNAIYF. Written as DNA, the CDR3 is TGTGCCAGCTCGAATGGGCTACGCTCTGGAAACGCCATATATTTT.

The chain uses TRBV7-9 and TRBJ2-1, with 8 bases fitting TRBD2. The V gene's germline CDR1 is SEHNR and CDR2 FQNEAQ (reference sequence). The CDR3 consists of 15 residues. V shed 4 bases, J shed 4 bases, and the junction held 6 bases outside the gene matches. The CDR3 spells CASSSSGSGYNEQFF. CDR3 coding DNA: TGTGCCAGCAGCTCCAGCGGGAGCGGTTACAATGAGCAGTTCTTC.